The rows below give T cell receptor beta chains drawn from one sample of a study of cytomegalovirus exposure and HLA in healthy donors. Here immunoSEQ multiplex PCR was the method, and the copy in TCRdb shows in-frame clones only, minus some. The sample has 99,000 or so clones; 70% to 85% are singletons. The material sequenced was PBMCs. Receptor source: a woman under 30 in good health and CMV-seropositive. The CDR3 runs from the conserved cysteine through the conserved F or W. Fields, in order: CDR3 length, clone size, J gene, V gene, D gene, CDR3 protein, CDR3 DNA. D genes are given only for firm matches. Not all rows give a size; the values are once, few, many and, for expanded clones, a class.

cdr3_length: 14
clone_size: .
j_call: TRBJ1-5
v_call: TRBV10-3
d_call: TRBD1
cdr3_aa: CAISQGDRVEPQHF
cdr3_nt: TGTGCCATCAGTCAGGGGGATCGTGTGGAGCCCCAGCATTTT

cdr3_length: 17
clone_size: .
j_call: TRBJ1-1
v_call: TRBV18
d_call: TRBD1
cdr3_aa: CASSPSGTGGPNTEAFF
cdr3_nt: TGTGCCAGCTCACCATCCGGGACAGGGGGCCCGAACACTGAAGCTTTCTTT

cdr3_length: 18
clone_size: .
j_call: TRBJ1-5
v_call: TRBV4-1
d_call: TRBD1
cdr3_aa: CASSQGSGTGGSNQPQHF
cdr3_nt: TGCGCCAGCAGCCAAGGGTCCGGGACAGGGGGAAGCAATCAGCCCCAGCATTTT

cdr3_length: 17
clone_size: .
j_call: TRBJ2-7
v_call: TRBV1
d_call: .
cdr3_aa: CTSSQVEQGTRPYEQYF
cdr3_nt: TGCACCAGCAGCCAAGTGGAACAGGGGACACGGCCCTACGAGCAGTACTTC

cdr3_length: 14
clone_size: few
j_call: TRBJ2-7
v_call: TRBV6-5
d_call: .
cdr3_aa: CASSLTRSSYEQYF
cdr3_nt: TGTGCCAGCAGTCTCACCCGGAGCTCCTACGAGCAGTACTTC

cdr3_length: 15
clone_size: .
j_call: TRBJ2-7
v_call: TRBV14
d_call: TRBD2
cdr3_aa: CASSQGVAGAYEQYF
cdr3_nt: TGTGCCAGCAGCCAAGGTGTAGCGGGAGCCTACGAGCAGTACTTC

cdr3_length: 16
clone_size: .
j_call: TRBJ2-2
v_call: TRBV5-4
d_call: .
cdr3_aa: CASSRRGTVNTGELFF
cdr3_nt: TGTGCCAGCAGCCGCCGCGGGACAGTGAACACCGGGGAGCTGTTTTTT

cdr3_length: 13
clone_size: few
j_call: TRBJ1-1
v_call: TRBV30
d_call: .
cdr3_aa: CAWSAGGGTEAFF
cdr3_nt: TGTGCCTGGAGTGCGGGGGGGGGCACTGAAGCTTTCTTT

cdr3_length: 13
clone_size: .
j_call: TRBJ2-7
v_call: TRBV28
d_call: .
cdr3_aa: CASSLSLGQTVNF
cdr3_nt: TGTGCCAGCAGTTTATCCCTCGGACAGACTGTAAACTTC

cdr3_length: 15
clone_size: .
j_call: TRBJ1-6
v_call: TRBV7-9
d_call: TRBD1
cdr3_aa: CASTFGTGHNSPLHF
cdr3_nt: TGTGCCAGCACTTTCGGGACAGGTCATAATTCACCCCTCCACTTT

cdr3_length: 18
clone_size: .
j_call: TRBJ2-2
v_call: TRBV7-6
d_call: TRBD2
cdr3_aa: CASSFNGLGLADTGELFF
cdr3_nt: TGTGCCAGCAGCTTTAACGGGTTGGGACTAGCGGACACCGGGGAGCTGTTTTTT

cdr3_length: 13
clone_size: few
j_call: TRBJ2-7
v_call: TRBV6-4
d_call: .
cdr3_aa: CASSPLSTYEQYF
cdr3_nt: TGTGCCAGCAGCCCCCTAAGTACCTACGAGCAGTACTTC

cdr3_length: 15
clone_size: .
j_call: TRBJ1-6
v_call: TRBV6-5
d_call: .
cdr3_aa: CASSLQGPYNSPLHF
cdr3_nt: TGTGCCAGCAGCCTACAGGGCCCCTATAATTCACCCCTCCACTTT

cdr3_length: 14
clone_size: .
j_call: TRBJ2-7
v_call: TRBV30
d_call: TRBD2
cdr3_aa: CAWSPRGGPDEQYF
cdr3_nt: TGTGCCTGGAGTCCCCGGGGGGGGCCCGACGAGCAGTACTTC

cdr3_length: 14
clone_size: .
j_call: TRBJ1-5
v_call: TRBV9
d_call: TRBD1
cdr3_aa: CASGGGTANQPQHF
cdr3_nt: TGTGCCAGCGGAGGGGGGACAGCCAATCAGCCCCAGCATTTT

cdr3_length: 13
clone_size: .
j_call: TRBJ1-1
v_call: TRBV7-3
d_call: .
cdr3_aa: CASSLLRGTEAFF
cdr3_nt: TGTGCCAGCAGCTTACTGAGGGGGACTGAAGCTTTCTTT

cdr3_length: 15
clone_size: .
j_call: TRBJ2-1
v_call: TRBV6-5
d_call: TRBD2
cdr3_aa: CASSSSGRGGDEQFF
cdr3_nt: TGTGCCAGCAGCTCAAGCGGGAGGGGTGGCGATGAGCAGTTCTTC

cdr3_length: 13
clone_size: .
j_call: TRBJ2-1
v_call: TRBV2
d_call: .
cdr3_aa: CASSEFTYNEQFF
cdr3_nt: TGTGCCAGCAGTGAATTTACTTACAATGAGCAGTTCTTC

cdr3_length: 16
clone_size: .
j_call: TRBJ2-3
v_call: TRBV5-4
d_call: .
cdr3_aa: CASSLGNRGATDTQYF
cdr3_nt: TGTGCCAGCAGCTTGGGAAACCGGGGGGCGACAGATACGCAGTATTTT

cdr3_length: 14
clone_size: .
j_call: TRBJ2-2
v_call: TRBV5-6
d_call: TRBD1
cdr3_aa: CASSQDRVFGELFF
cdr3_nt: TGTGCCAGCAGCCAAGACAGGGTGTTCGGGGAGCTGTTTTTT

cdr3_length: 17
clone_size: .
j_call: TRBJ2-2
v_call: TRBV5-1
d_call: .
cdr3_aa: CASSWRGGAGGTGELFF
cdr3_nt: TGCGCCAGCAGCTGGCGGGGTGGGGCCGGCGGCACCGGGGAGCTGTTTTTT

cdr3_length: 16
clone_size: .
j_call: TRBJ2-7
v_call: TRBV7-6
d_call: .
cdr3_aa: CASSLGGLAATYEQYF
cdr3_nt: TGTGCCAGCAGCTTAGGTGGCCTAGCAGCTACCTACGAGCAGTACTTC

cdr3_length: 12
clone_size: .
j_call: TRBJ1-5
v_call: TRBV6-1
d_call: .
cdr3_aa: CVAGAVNQPQHF
cdr3_nt: TGTGTTGCGGGAGCCGTCAATCAGCCCCAGCATTTT

cdr3_length: 16
clone_size: .
j_call: TRBJ1-2
v_call: TRBV5-4
d_call: TRBD1
cdr3_aa: CASSATGTGGNYGYTF
cdr3_nt: TGTGCCAGCAGCGCAACCGGGACAGGGGGGAACTATGGCTACACCTTC

cdr3_length: 16
clone_size: once
j_call: TRBJ2-3
v_call: TRBV11-2
d_call: .
cdr3_aa: CASSTWSALGTDTQYF
cdr3_nt: TGTGCCAGCAGCACATGGAGTGCCTTGGGCACAGATACGCAGTATTTT

cdr3_length: 16
clone_size: .
j_call: TRBJ2-3
v_call: TRBV30
d_call: .
cdr3_aa: CAWSVFAGASTDTQYF
cdr3_nt: TGTGCCTGGAGTGTTTTTGCGGGGGCCAGTACAGATACGCAGTATTTT

cdr3_length: 18
clone_size: .
j_call: TRBJ2-2
v_call: TRBV7-3
d_call: TRBD2
cdr3_aa: CASSSGLAGIANTGELFF
cdr3_nt: TGTGCCAGCAGCTCGGGACTAGCGGGCATCGCGAACACCGGGGAGCTGTTTTTT

cdr3_length: 14
clone_size: .
j_call: TRBJ1-5
v_call: TRBV7-2
d_call: TRBD1
cdr3_aa: CASSLRQGDQPQHF
cdr3_nt: TGTGCCAGCAGCTTGAGACAGGGGGATCAGCCCCAGCATTTT